This T cell receptor beta chain appears in the sequencing data of a study of cytomegalovirus exposure and HLA in healthy donors. This PCR relied on a set of 60 Vbeta primers and 13 Jbeta primers. TCRdb's table, derived via immunoSEQ multiplex PCR, lists solely in-frame clones and lacks some. The table shows about 120,000 clones, with roughly four fifths occurring only once. Per germline, CDR1 SGDLS and CDR2 YYNGEE. The CDR3 runs to 15 residues. V shed 0 bases and J shed 2 bases, with 9 bases lying between them. The V gene is TRBV9, the J gene TRBJ2-1; possible D gene TRBD1, 6 bases. The sequenced material came from PBMCs. The clonotype was recovered from a man in his forties in good health and CMV-seronegative. This CDR3 is CASSVEGGTYNEQFF. The CDR3 nucleotides are TGTGCCAGCAGCGTAGAAGGGGGTACCTACAATGAGCAGTTCTTC.